One sample yielded the 11 T cell receptor beta chains listed below, sequenced in a study of cytomegalovirus exposure and HLA in healthy donors. Profiled with immunoSEQ multiplex PCR; TCRdb holds only in-frame clones, not every one. The profile covers about 200,000 clones, with 80% to 90% appearing a single time and around 1.3% taken by the ten largest. Sequencing input: PBMCs. The source is a woman aged 25 to 45 in good health and CMV-seronegative.

This clone appeared once. The rearrangement joins TRBV27 to TRBJ2-7; 11 bases are a match to TRBD1. J was trimmed by 7 bases and V by 3 bases; bases with no gene match: 8. CDR1 is MNHEY, CDR2 SMNVEV, per germline (reference sequence). The CDR3 sequence is 15 residues long. CDR3 loop: CASSFGQGALREQYF. In DNA, the CDR3 is TGTGCCAGCAGTTTCGGACAGGGGGCCTTACGGGAGCAGTACTTC.

The rearrangement links TRBV5-1 to TRBJ2-5, with 7 bases lining up with TRBD1. The CDR3 totals 13 residues. Germline assignment: CDR1 SGHRS and CDR2 YFSETQ. The ends lost 4 bases at V and 5 bases at J; junction bases unmatched: 5. CDR3 nucleotides: TGCGCCAGCAGCCCCGGGACAGCCGAGACCCAGTACTTC. Translated, it gives CASSPGTAETQYF.

This clone was found a few times. V is TRBV18 and J is TRBJ1-1; 9 bases align to TRBD1. Germline V gene sequence: CDR1 KGHSH, CDR2 LQKENI. The CDR3 length is 17 residues. The V segment lost 3 bases and the J segment 0 bases; nucleotides outside the gene matches: 8. CDR3 nucleotide sequence: TGTGCCAGCTCACCTAGTATGGGACAGGGCTTGAACACTGAAGCTTTCTTT. This translates into CASSPSMGQGLNTEAFF. Based on the CDR3 plus reference TRBV18 and TRBJ1-1, the full variable domain is NAGVMQNPRHLVRRRGQEARLRCSPMKGHSHVYWYRQLPEEGLKFMVYLQKENIIDESGMPKERFSAEFPKEGPSILRIQQVVRGDSAAYFCASSPSMGQGLNTEAFFGQGTRLTVV.

The chain has TRBV5-6 and TRBJ1-5, with 7 positions matching TRBD1. V lost 3 bases to trimming and J lost 8 bases; unmatched junction nucleotides: 8. The CDR3 extends over 14 amino acids. CDR1 and CDR2 from the germline V gene are SGHDT and YYEEEE. CDR3 in amino acids: CASSSDRDGKPQHF. In DNA form, the CDR3 reads TGTGCCAGCAGCTCCGACAGGGACGGGAAGCCCCAGCATTTT.

The rearrangement joins TRBV4-1 to TRBJ2-3; D remains ambiguous. CDR1 is MGHRA and CDR2 is YSYEKL in the germline V gene. V lost 2 bases to trimming and J lost 1 base, with 16 bases between them. The CDR3 spans 17 residues. This CDR3 is CASSQPKADTGTDTQYF. The CDR3 region has the DNA TGCGCCAGCAGCCAACCAAAGGCGGATACTGGCACAGATACGCAGTATTTT.

V gene TRBV30 combines with J gene TRBJ1-2, with 7 bases lining up with TRBD1. The CDR3 contains 13 residues. The ends lost 4 bases at V and 8 bases at J; junction bases unmatched: 10. The V gene's germline CDR1 is GTSNPN and CDR2 SVGIG (reference sequence). The DNA for the CDR3 is TGTGCCTGGAAGACAGGGACTTTATACGGCTACACCTTC. Amino acids: CAWKTGTLYGYTF.

V usage is TRBV4-1 and J usage is TRBJ2-1; 9 bases are a match to TRBD1. After removal of 0 bases from V and 5 bases from J, the junction contained 8 bases not matched to a gene. Germline assignment: CDR1 MGHRA and CDR2 YSYEKL. This CDR3 spans 17 amino acids. The CDR3 nucleotides read TGCGCCAGCAGCCAAGATCTTAACAGGGGGCAAAACAATGAGCAGTTCTTC. This encodes CASSQDLNRGQNNEQFF.

CDR3 DNA sequence: TGTGCCAGCAGGGGACAGGGGGCAAATCAGCCCCAGCATTTT. Translation gives CASRGQGANQPQHF. This chain connects TRBV25-1 to TRBJ1-5; TRBD1 matches at 12 bases. J lost 4 bases, V lost 6 bases, and 1 base had no gene match. The CDR3 covers 14 residues. The germline V gene encodes CDR1 MGHDK and CDR2 SYGVNS.

With regard to this clone: Its ends do not fully match the called genes, so a read error is possible. The chain carries TRBV6-1 and TRBJ1-2; D perhaps matches TRBD1 (6 bases). CDR3 length: 13 amino acids. CDR1 is MNHNS, CDR2 SASEGT, per germline. The CDR3 reads CASSETPTPRQAF. DNA for the CDR3: TGTGCCAGCTCCGAAACCCCTACCCCGCGACAGGCCTTC.

This chain joins TRBV18 and TRBJ2-1; 15 bases fit TRBD2. The germline CDR1 and CDR2 sequences are KGHSH and LQKENI. J lost 6 bases, V lost 2 bases, and 8 bases had no gene match. CDR3 length: 18 residues. Written as DNA, the CDR3 is TGTGCCAGCTCACCAAGCGGGACTAGCGGGGGGCCCTTCAATGAGCAGTTCTTC. Amino acid sequence: CASSPSGTSGGPFNEQFF.

The chain uses TRBV5-8 and TRBJ1-2; the match to TRBD1 covers 9 bases. The CDR3 covers 13 residues. J was trimmed by 5 bases and V by 4 bases; bases with no gene match: 3. The germline V gene has CDR1 SGHTS and CDR2 YDEGEE. CDR3 sequence (DNA): TGTGCCAGCAGCCCGGGACAGGGATATGGCTACACCTTC. Its translation is CASSPGQGYGYTF.